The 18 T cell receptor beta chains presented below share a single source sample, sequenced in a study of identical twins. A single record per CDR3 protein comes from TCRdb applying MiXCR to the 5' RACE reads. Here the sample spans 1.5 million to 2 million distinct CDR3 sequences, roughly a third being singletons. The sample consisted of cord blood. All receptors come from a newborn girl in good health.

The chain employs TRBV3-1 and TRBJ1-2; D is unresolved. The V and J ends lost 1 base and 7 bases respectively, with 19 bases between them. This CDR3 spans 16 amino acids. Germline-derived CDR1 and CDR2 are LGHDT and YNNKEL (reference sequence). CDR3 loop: CASSQGSGESKRGYTF. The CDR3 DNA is TGTGCCAGCAGCCAAGGATCTGGAGAATCGAAACGTGGCTACACCTTC.

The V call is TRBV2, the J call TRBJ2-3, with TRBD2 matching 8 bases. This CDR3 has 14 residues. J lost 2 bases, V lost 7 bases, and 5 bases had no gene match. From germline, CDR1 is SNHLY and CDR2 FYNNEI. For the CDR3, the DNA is TGTGCCAGCATGGAGCGGGGGTCCACAGATACGCAGTATTTT. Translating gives CASMERGSTDTQYF.

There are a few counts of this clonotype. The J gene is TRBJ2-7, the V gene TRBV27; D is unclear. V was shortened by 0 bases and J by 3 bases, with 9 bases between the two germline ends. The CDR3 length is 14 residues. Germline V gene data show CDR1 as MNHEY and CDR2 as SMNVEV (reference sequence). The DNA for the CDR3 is TGTGCCAGCAGTTTATCCCCTAGGTTCTACGAGCAGTACTTC. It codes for CASSLSPRFYEQYF.

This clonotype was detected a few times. In DNA, the CDR3 is TGTGCCAGCAGTCGGTCTAGCGGGCTCACCTACGAGCAGTACTTC. It specifies CASSRSSGLTYEQYF. The V and J genes are TRBV2 and TRBJ2-7; 8 bases align to TRBD2. The germline gives CDR1 SNHLY, CDR2 FYNNEI. The V gene end was trimmed by 5 bases and the J gene end by 2 bases; junction bases not matched to a gene: 8. The CDR3 runs to 15 residues.

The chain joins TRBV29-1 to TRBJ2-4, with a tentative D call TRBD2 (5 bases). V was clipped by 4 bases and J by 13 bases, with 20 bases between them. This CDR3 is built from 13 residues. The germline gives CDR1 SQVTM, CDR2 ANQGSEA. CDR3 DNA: TGCAGCGTTGCCAGCGGAATATTCAATGAGCAGTACTTC. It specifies CSVASGIFNEQYF.

As DNA, the CDR3 is TGCGCCAGCAGCCGACCATCGACAGGGGAGGTAACCTACGAGCAGTACTTC. Translation: CASSRPSTGEVTYEQYF. The V gene is TRBV5-1, the J gene TRBJ2-7; 8 bases agree with TRBD1. Germline trimming cut 4 bases from V and 2 bases from J; bases unmatched to any gene: 14. This CDR3 has 17 residues. CDR1 is SGHRS, CDR2 YFSETQ, per germline.

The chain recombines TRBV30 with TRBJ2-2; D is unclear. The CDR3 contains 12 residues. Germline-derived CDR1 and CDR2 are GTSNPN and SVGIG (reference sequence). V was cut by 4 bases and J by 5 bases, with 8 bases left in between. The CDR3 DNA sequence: TGTGCCTGGACTTTTATAACCGGGGAGCTGTTTTTT. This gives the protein CAWTFITGELFF.

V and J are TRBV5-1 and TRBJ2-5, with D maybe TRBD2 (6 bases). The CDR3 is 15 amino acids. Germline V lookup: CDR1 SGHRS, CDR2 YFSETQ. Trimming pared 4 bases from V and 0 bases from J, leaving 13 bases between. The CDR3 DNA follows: TGCGCCAGCAGCCGACTAGTGCGCCACCAAGAGACCCAGTACTTC. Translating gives CASSRLVRHQETQYF.

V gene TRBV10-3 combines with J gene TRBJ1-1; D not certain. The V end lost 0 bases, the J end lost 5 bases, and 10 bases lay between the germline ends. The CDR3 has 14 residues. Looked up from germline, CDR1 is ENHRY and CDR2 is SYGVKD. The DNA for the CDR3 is TGTGCCATCAGTGAGTCAAAGGGAGAAACTGAAGCTTTCTTT. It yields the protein CAISESKGETEAFF.

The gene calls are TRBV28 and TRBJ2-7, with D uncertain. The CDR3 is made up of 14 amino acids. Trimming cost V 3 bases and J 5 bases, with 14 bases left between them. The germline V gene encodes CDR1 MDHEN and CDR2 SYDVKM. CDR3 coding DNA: TGTGCCAGCAGTTTCGGGCAGCCCAGGAACGAGCAGTACTTC. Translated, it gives CASSFGQPRNEQYF.

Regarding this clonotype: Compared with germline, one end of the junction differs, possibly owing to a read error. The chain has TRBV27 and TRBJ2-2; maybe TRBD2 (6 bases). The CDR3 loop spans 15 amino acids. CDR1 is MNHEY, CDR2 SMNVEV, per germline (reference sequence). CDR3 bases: TGTGTCAGCAGTTCCTCTAGCGTCATAGGCGGGGAGCTGTTTTTT. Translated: CVSSSSSVIGGELFF.

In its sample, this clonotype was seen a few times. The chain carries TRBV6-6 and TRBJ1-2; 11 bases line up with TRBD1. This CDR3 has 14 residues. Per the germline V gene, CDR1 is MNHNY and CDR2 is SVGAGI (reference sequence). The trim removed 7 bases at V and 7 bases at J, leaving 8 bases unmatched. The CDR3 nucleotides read TGTGCCAGCACCACGGACAGGGGGCGGCGTGGCTACACCTTC. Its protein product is CASTTDRGRRGYTF.

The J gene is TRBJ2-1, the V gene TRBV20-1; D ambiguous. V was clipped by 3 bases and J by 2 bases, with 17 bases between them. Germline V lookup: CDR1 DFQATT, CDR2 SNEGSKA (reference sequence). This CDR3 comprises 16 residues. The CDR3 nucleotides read TGCAGTGCTAGCGGCCGACCCGAAGACCCCTACAATGAGCAGTTCTTC. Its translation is CSASGRPEDPYNEQFF.

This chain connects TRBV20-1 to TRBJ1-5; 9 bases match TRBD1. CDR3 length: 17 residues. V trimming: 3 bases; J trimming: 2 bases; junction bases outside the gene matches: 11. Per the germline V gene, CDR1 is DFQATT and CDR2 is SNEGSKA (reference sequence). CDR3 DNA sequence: TGCAGTGCTAGGGTACCGGGACAGGGTTCGGGCAATCAGCCCCAGCATTTT. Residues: CSARVPGQGSGNQPQHF.

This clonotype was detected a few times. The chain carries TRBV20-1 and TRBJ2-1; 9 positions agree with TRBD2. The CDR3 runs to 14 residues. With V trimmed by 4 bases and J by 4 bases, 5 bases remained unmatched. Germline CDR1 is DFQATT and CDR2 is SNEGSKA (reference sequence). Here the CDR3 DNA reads TGCAGTGCTACCCCGGGACTAGCTTACAATGAGCAGTTCTTC. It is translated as CSATPGLAYNEQFF.

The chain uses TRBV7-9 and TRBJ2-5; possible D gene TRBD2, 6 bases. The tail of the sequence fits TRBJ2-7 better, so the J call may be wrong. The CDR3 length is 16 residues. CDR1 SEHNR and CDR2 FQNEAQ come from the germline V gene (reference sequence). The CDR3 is CASSLGSTSPYYEQYF. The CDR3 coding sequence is TGTGCCAGCAGCTTAGGATCAACTAGCCCCTATTACGAGCAGTACTTC.

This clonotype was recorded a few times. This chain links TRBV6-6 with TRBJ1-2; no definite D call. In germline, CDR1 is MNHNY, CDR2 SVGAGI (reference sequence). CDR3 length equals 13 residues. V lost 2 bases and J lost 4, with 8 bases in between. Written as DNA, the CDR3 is TGTGCCAGCAGTTACGAGGGTGGCTATGGCTACACCTTC. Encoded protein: CASSYEGGYGYTF.

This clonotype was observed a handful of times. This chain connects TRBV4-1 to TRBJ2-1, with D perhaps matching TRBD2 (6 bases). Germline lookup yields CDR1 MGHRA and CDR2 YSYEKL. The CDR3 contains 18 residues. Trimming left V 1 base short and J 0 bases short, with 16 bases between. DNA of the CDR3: TGCGCCAGCAGCCAAGGGCTTTGGGGGAGGCGCTCCTACAATGAGCAGTTCTTC. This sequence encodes CASSQGLWGRRSYNEQFF.